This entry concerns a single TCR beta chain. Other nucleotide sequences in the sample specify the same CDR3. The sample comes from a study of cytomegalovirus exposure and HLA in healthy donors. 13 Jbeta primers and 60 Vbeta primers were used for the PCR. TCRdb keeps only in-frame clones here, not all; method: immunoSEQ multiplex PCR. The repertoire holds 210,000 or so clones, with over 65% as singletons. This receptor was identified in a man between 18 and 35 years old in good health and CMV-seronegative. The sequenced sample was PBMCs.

CDR3 bases: TGTGCCAGCAGTAGTCAGGGGAACACTGAAGCTTTCTTT. Translated, it gives CASSSQGNTEAFF. The rearrangement links TRBV7-9 to TRBJ1-1; the D gene is possibly TRBD1 (5 bases). With 6 bases removed from V and 1 base from J, the gap between germline ends came to 9 bases. The germline V gene encodes CDR1 SEHNR and CDR2 FQNEAQ (reference sequence). The CDR3 consists of 13 residues.